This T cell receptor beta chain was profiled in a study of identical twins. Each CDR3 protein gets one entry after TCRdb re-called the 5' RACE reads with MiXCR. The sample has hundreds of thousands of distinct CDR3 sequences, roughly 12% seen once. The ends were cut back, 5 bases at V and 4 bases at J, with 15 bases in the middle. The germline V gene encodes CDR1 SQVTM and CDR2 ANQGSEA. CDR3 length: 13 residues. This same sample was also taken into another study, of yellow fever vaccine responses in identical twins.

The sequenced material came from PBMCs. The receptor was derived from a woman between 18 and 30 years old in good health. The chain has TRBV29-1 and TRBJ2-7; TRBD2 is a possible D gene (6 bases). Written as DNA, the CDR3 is TGCAGCGTTCTGGGGGGAGACAAATACGAGCAGTACTTC. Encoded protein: CSVLGGDKYEQYF.